This is a list of T cell receptor beta chains from one sample in a study of T cells after yellow fever vaccination. TCRdb called the 5' RACE reads again in MiXCR, with one record for every CDR3 protein. This table holds 150,000 to 200,000 distinct CDR3 sequences, 9.3% found once. The sequenced sample was CD8+ T cells sorted from PBMCs, obtained 45 days after the yellow fever booster vaccination. These TCRs come from a man younger than 30 who received the YFV17D yellow fever vaccine. Each CDR3 is given with its conserved first and last residue. The order of the fields is J gene, V gene, D gene, clone size, CDR3 DNA, CDR3 protein. A D gene is named only where the DNA matches it firmly. The size entry is marked missing in some rows and otherwise reads once, few, many or a size class.

>TRBJ1-1|TRBV4-3|-|-
TGCGCCAGCAGCCAAGGACCGGGTGACACTGAAGCTTTCTTT
CASSQGPGDTEAFF
>TRBJ1-1|TRBV24-1|-|-
TGTGCCACCAGTGACCGGTGGGGGTCTGAAGCTTTCTTT
CATSDRWGSEAFF
>TRBJ2-7|TRBV9|-|-
TGTGCCAGCAGCGTAGGAGGAGGGGCCTTAGACGAGCAGTACTTC
CASSVGGGALDEQYF
>TRBJ2-2|TRBV6-2/TRBV6-3|-|few
TGTGCCAGCACTTCGTCAGGGACCGGGGAGCTGTTTTTT
CASTSSGTGELFF
>TRBJ2-1|TRBV2|-|-
TGTGCCAGCAGTCACAGGGCGTCCTACAATGAGCAGTTCTTC
CASSHRASYNEQFF
>TRBJ2-1|TRBV10-3|TRBD2|-
TGTGCCATCAGTATGACCGGGACGGGAGGCCTCAATGAGCAGTTCTTC
CAISMTGTGGLNEQFF
>TRBJ1-1|TRBV7-9|-|-
TGTGCCAGCAGACCCACCAACTTGACAGGAGAGAAAGCTTTCTTT
CASRPTNLTGEKAFF
>TRBJ2-7|TRBV27|-|few
TGTGCCAGCAGTTTTGTCGGGATGCAGTACTTC
CASSFVGMQYF
>TRBJ2-1|TRBV7-3|TRBD2|many
TGTGCCAGCAGTTATCTAGCGGGGGGGCCCTACAATGAGCAGTTCTTC
CASSYLAGGPYNEQFF
>TRBJ1-2|TRBV20-1|-|-
TGCAGTGCTTCGGAGGGGGGCTATGGCTACACCTTC
CSASEGGYGYTF
>TRBJ1-1|TRBV19|-|few
TGTGCCAGTAGTATAGGACCGGGGAACACTGAAGCTTTCTTT
CASSIGPGNTEAFF
>TRBJ1-1|TRBV29-1|TRBD1|many
TGCAGCGTGGGACAGGGTGAAGCTTTCTTT
CSVGQGEAFF
>TRBJ2-3|TRBV7-9|TRBD2|many
TGTGCCAGCAGGACTAGCGTGAGAGATACGCAGTATTTT
CASRTSVRDTQYF
>TRBJ1-6|TRBV6-4|TRBD1|-
TGTGCCAGCAGTTTCACAGGGGTCTCACCCCTCCACTTT
CASSFTGVSPLHF